The 3 T cell receptor beta chains given below trace back to one sample, sequenced in a study of control samples from healthy donors and cancer patients. Data came from immunoSEQ multiplex PCR; TCRdb stores just in-frame clones and leaves some out. The sample lists under 300,000 clones, almost 85% occurring once. The sample comprised PBMCs. The receptors stem from a woman aged 55-70 years with lung cancer.

The chain links TRBV2 to TRBJ1-2, with 8 positions matching TRBD1. V lost 8 bases, J lost 0 bases, and 8 bases stayed unmatched. This CDR3 is built from 15 residues. Germline loops: CDR1 SNHLY, CDR2 FYNNEI. CDR3 sequence (DNA): TGTGCCAGCGGGGGGGACAGGCCTTCTAACTATGGCTACACCTTC. This translates into CASGGDRPSNYGYTF.

The V and J genes are TRBV6-6 and TRBJ2-2; 8 nucleotides align to TRBD1. The CDR3 covers 16 residues. The ends lost 5 bases at V and 1 base at J; junction bases unmatched: 6. The germline V gene encodes CDR1 MNHNY and CDR2 SVGAGI (reference sequence). CDR3 sequence reads: CASSPQGTGNTGELFF. The CDR3, as DNA: TGTGCCAGCAGTCCCCAGGGGACAGGGAACACCGGGGAGCTGTTTTTT.

The table lists this clone with a count of one. The chain couples TRBV5-1 to TRBJ1-6; weak D call: TRBD1 (6 bases). There are 15 residues in the CDR3. Deletions cut 2 bases from V and 8 bases from J, with 14 bases between. CDR1 SGHRS and CDR2 YFSETQ come from the germline V gene. The CDR3 sequence: CASSFTGKADSPLHF. The CDR3 DNA reads TGCGCCAGCAGCTTTACAGGGAAGGCTGATTCACCCCTCCACTTT. The full variable domain, rest sourced from reference TRBV5-1 and TRBJ1-6, is KAGVTQTPRYLIKTRGQQVTLSCSPISGHRSVSWYQQTPGQGLQFLFEYFSETQRNKGNFPGRFSGRQFSNSRSEMNVSTLELGDSALYLCASSFTGKADSPLHFGNGTRLTVT.